These 20 T cell receptor beta chains share one sample of origin, sequenced in a study of T cells in Graves' hyperthyroidism and ophthalmopathy. Researchers amplified the TCR beta CDR3 regions from RNA transcripts. The HTBI set primed first-round TCR CDR3 RT-PCR. Each CDR3 protein is one row after TCRdb ran MiXCR on the multiplex PCR reads. The profile covers nearly 750,000 distinct CDR3 sequences, with under 45% appearing a single time and less than 40% taken by the ten largest. The sample was blood. These TCRs come from a middle-aged woman with Graves' hyperthyroidism.

There are a few counts of this clonotype. The CDR3 protein is CASGSPPESVTEAFF. In DNA, the CDR3 is TGTGCCAGCGGCTCCCCCCCCGAGTCCGTAACAGAAGCTTTCTTT. The gene calls are TRBV9 and TRBJ1-1, with D unclear. The length of the CDR3 is 15 residues. The germline V and J ends were trimmed by 7 bases and 8 bases, with 24 bases remaining between them. Germline values: CDR1 SGDLS, CDR2 YYNGEE.

The V call is TRBV11-2, the J call TRBJ2-5; the D gene is possibly TRBD1 (5 bases). Trimming removed 5 bases at V and 5 bases at J, with 12 bases between. This CDR3 has 13 residues. Germline lookup yields CDR1 SGHAT and CDR2 FQNNGV. The CDR3 loop is CASSPWGRETQYF. CDR3 nucleotide sequence: TGTGCCAGCAGCCCTTGGGGCCGGGAGACCCAGTACTTC.

The CDR3 sequence is CASTLWTGPMNTEAFF. In DNA form, the CDR3 reads TGTGCCAGCACCCTTTGGACAGGGCCCATGAACACTGAAGCTTTCTTT. The chain couples TRBV11-1 to TRBJ1-1; TRBD1 aligns across 8 bases. J gave up 0 bases and V 7 bases, and 10 bases lay outside the gene matches. Germline-derived CDR1 and CDR2 are SGHAT and FQDESV (reference sequence). The CDR3 runs to 16 residues.

The chain links TRBV10-3 to TRBJ2-7; TRBD1 aligns across 9 bases. The ends lost 2 bases at V and 4 bases at J; junction bases unmatched: 6. The germline gives CDR1 ENHRY, CDR2 SYGVKD. The CDR3 is 15 residues long. The CDR3: CAISEGTGMGYEQYF. In nucleotides, the CDR3 is TGTGCCATCAGTGAGGGGACAGGGATGGGGTACGAGCAGTACTTC.

Regarding this clonotype: One end of the junction is discordant with germline, which a read error may explain. The chain uses TRBV10-3 and TRBJ2-7; no clear D. The germline gives CDR1 ENHRY, CDR2 SYGVKD. This CDR3 has 12 amino acids. CDR3 nucleotides: TGTGCCAGCAGTGCGAGCTCCTGCGAGCAGTACTTC. The encoded protein is CASSASSCEQYF.

The chain combines TRBV5-1 with TRBJ1-4; D is unresolved. The CDR3 is made up of 14 amino acids. CDR1 is SGHRS, CDR2 YFSETQ, per germline. Trimming cost V 1 base and J 8 bases, with 12 bases left between them. In nucleotides, the CDR3 is TGCGCCAGCAGCTTGCGGGATCTGGGGGAAAAACTGTTTTTT. Translated, it gives CASSLRDLGEKLFF.

Remarks on this clonotype: A much larger clone sits a single nucleotide away, making a read error possible. This rearrangement joins TRBV7-9 to TRBJ1-2; 12 bases fit TRBD1. Per germline, CDR1 SEHNR and CDR2 FQNEAQ (reference sequence). The CDR3 is 16 residues long. Here the CDR3 reads CASSLDGTGGIQGYAF. CDR3 nucleotides: TGTGCCAGCAGCCTCGATGGGACAGGGGGCATTCAGGGCTACGCCTTC.

This clonotype was picked up many times. V is TRBV6-5 and J is TRBJ2-7, with a tentative D call TRBD1 (5 bases). The ends were cut back, 5 bases at V and 3 bases at J, with 8 bases in the middle. Germline values: CDR1 MNHEY, CDR2 SVGAGI. The length of the CDR3 is 12 residues. CDR3 protein: CASSHQGYEQYF. CDR3 coding DNA: TGTGCCAGCAGTCATCAGGGCTACGAGCAGTACTTC.

This clonotype was counted a few times. This chain links TRBV5-1 with TRBJ1-2, with TRBD1 as a possible D gene (5 bases). With 1 base removed from V and 4 bases from J, the gap between germline ends came to 14 bases. This CDR3 region has 15 residues. Germline V gives CDR1 SGHRS, CDR2 YFSETQ. The CDR3: CASSLSQGYAYGYTF. CDR3 bases: TGCGCCAGCAGCTTGAGTCAGGGTTATGCCTATGGCTACACCTTC.

This clonotype was detected a few times. The chain employs TRBV20-1 and TRBJ1-4, with D uncertain. The CDR3 has 14 residues. V dropped 3 bases and J dropped 2 bases, with 10 bases sitting between them. CDR1 DFQATT and CDR2 SNEGSKA come from the germline V gene (reference sequence). The DNA of the CDR3 is TGCAGTGCTAGTTGGGTTGCTACTAATGAAAAACTGTTTTTT. Translated, it gives CSASWVATNEKLFF.

This clonotype was seen at least ten times. V gene TRBV9 combines with J gene TRBJ2-5, with D hard to call. V dropped 0 bases and J dropped 5 bases, with 8 bases sitting between them. CDR3 length: 13 amino acids. CDR1 SGDLS and CDR2 YYNGEE come from the germline V gene. CDR3: CASSVGPAETQYF. CDR3 coding DNA: TGTGCCAGCAGCGTAGGGCCAGCCGAGACCCAGTACTTC.

A remark on this clonotype: An end of the junction differs from the germline gene, which may be a read error. The genes are TRBV20-1 and TRBJ2-5; 8 positions agree with TRBD2. Per germline, CDR1 DFQATT and CDR2 SNEGSKA (reference sequence). CDR3 length equals 13 residues. The CDR3 loop is CGAKVAGKETQYF. In DNA form, the CDR3 reads TGCGGTGCTAAAGTAGCGGGGAAAGAGACCCAGTACTTC.

The CDR3 sequence: CSVGTGDAETQYF. CDR3 DNA: TGCAGCGTGGGGACAGGGGACGCAGAGACCCAGTACTTC. The rearrangement uses TRBV29-1 and TRBJ2-5, with 10 bases aligning to TRBD1. The CDR3 has 13 residues. CDR1 and CDR2 from the germline V gene are SQVTM and ANQGSEA. Unmatched junction bases numbered 5, after V lost 6 bases and J lost 4 bases.

This clonotype was seen once. Here the CDR3 reads CASGVTWNPGELFF. The DNA for the CDR3 is TGTGCCAGCGGAGTTACGTGGAATCCCGGGGAGCTGTTTTTT. The chain couples TRBV2 to TRBJ2-2; D is undetermined. Germline CDR1 SNHLY, CDR2 FYNNEI. Trimming left V 8 bases short and J 6 bases short, with 16 bases between. The CDR3 is made up of 14 amino acids. Filled out from reference TRBV2 and TRBJ2-2, the complete variable domain reads EPEVTQTPSHQVTQMGQEVILRCVPISNHLYFYWYRQILGQKVEFLVSFYNNEISEKSEIFDDQFSVERPDGSNFTLKIRSTKLEDSAMYFCASGVTWNPGELFFGEGSRLTVL.

V and J are TRBV2 and TRBJ2-5; no definite D call. There are 12 residues in the CDR3. Per the germline V gene, CDR1 is SNHLY and CDR2 is FYNNEI. With 4 bases removed from V and 2 bases from J, the gap between germline ends came to 5 bases. CDR3 coding DNA: TGTGCCAGCAGTGTTCAACAAGAGACCCAGTACTTC. Translating it yields CASSVQQETQYF. The full variable domain, its missing parts supplied by reference TRBV2 and TRBJ2-5, is EPEVTQTPSHQVTQMGQEVILRCVPISNHLYFYWYRQILGQKVEFLVSFYNNEISEKSEIFDDQFSVERPDGSNFTLKIRSTKLEDSAMYFCASSVQQETQYFGPGTRLLVL.

This clonotype was counted only a few times. The chain combines TRBV24-1 with TRBJ2-1; possibly TRBD2 for D (5 bases). V lost 4 bases, J lost 6 bases, and 18 bases lay in between. Germline assignment: CDR1 KGHDR and CDR2 SFDVKD. This CDR3 spans 16 amino acids. CDR3 DNA sequence: TGTGCCACCAGTGACCCCGGACCCGACGGGGTCAATGAGCAGTTCTTC. It codes for CATSDPGPDGVNEQFF.

This clonotype was recorded at least ten times. The V and J genes are TRBV29-1 and TRBJ1-1, with TRBD1 matching over 7 bases. This CDR3 has 13 amino acids. J gave up 4 bases and V 4 bases, and 6 bases lay outside the gene matches. Germline V lookup: CDR1 SQVTM, CDR2 ANQGSEA. In DNA form, the CDR3 reads TGCAGCGTTGGGTACAGGGGTTTCACTGAAGCTTTCTTT. Translating it yields CSVGYRGFTEAFF.

This clonotype was observed a few times. The junction and the germline gene differ at one end; a read error may be behind it. V gene TRBV7-2 combines with J gene TRBJ2-6, with D perhaps TRBD1 or TRBD2 (5 bases each). The CDR3 extends over 16 amino acids. The germline V gene has CDR1 SGHTA and CDR2 FQGNSA. The CDR3 protein is CASSQDGGTGANVLTF. The CDR3 DNA is TGCGCCAGCAGCCAAGATGGGGGAACTGGGGCCAACGTCCTGACTTTC.

This clonotype has at least ten counts. The J gene is TRBJ1-1, the V gene TRBV20-1; TRBD1 might be the D (5 bases). V was pared by 2 bases and J by 3 bases, with 10 bases between. This CDR3 has 13 residues. Germline V CDR1 and CDR2: DFQATT, SNEGSKA (reference sequence). CDR3 sequence: CSARQGRDTEAFF. The CDR3 coding sequence is TGCAGTGCTAGACAGGGTCGGGACACTGAAGCTTTCTTT.

The chain carries TRBV5-1 and TRBJ2-5; 12 bases align to TRBD2. This CDR3 contains 17 residues. Germline CDR1 is SGHRS and CDR2 is YFSETQ. Losses at the gene ends were 0 bases for V and 5 bases for J; bases not matched to a gene: 8. The CDR3 spells CASSLVLAGGPGETQYF. CDR3 nucleotide sequence: TGCGCCAGCAGCTTGGTTCTAGCGGGAGGGCCGGGGGAGACCCAGTACTTC. Based on the CDR3 plus reference TRBV5-1 and TRBJ2-5, the full variable domain is KAGVTQTPRYLIKTRGQQVTLSCSPISGHRSVSWYQQTPGQGLQFLFEYFSETQRNKGNFPGRFSGRQFSNSRSEMNVSTLELGDSALYLCASSLVLAGGPGETQYFGPGTRLLVL.